This TCR beta chain appears in the sequencing data of a study of cytomegalovirus exposure and HLA in healthy donors. Overall study findings and caveats: A later examination showed that TCR association rates differed by HLA locus, with DRB1 most and HLA-C fewest.

Use of 60 Vbeta and 13 Jbeta primers characterized the PCR. Clones were read by immunoSEQ multiplex PCR, and TCRdb kept only the in-frame ones, dropping some. This sample has around 150,000 clones, with 79% found just once. About this clone itself: The antigen remains unidentified.

CDR1 and CDR2 (germline): MNHNY, SVGAGI (reference sequence). The CDR3 spans 14 residues. Losses at the gene ends were 6 bases for V and 1 base for J; bases not matched to a gene: 2. This TCR was sampled from a man aged 35 to 55 in good health and CMV-seropositive. This rearrangement joins TRBV6-6 to TRBJ2-2, with 7 bases lining up with TRBD1. Sequencing was done on a sample of PBMCs. This CDR3 reads CASRGQLNTGELFF. Written as DNA, the CDR3 is TGTGCCAGCAGGGGACAGTTGAACACCGGGGAGCTGTTTTTT.